This TCR beta chain was recorded in a study of cytomegalovirus exposure and HLA in healthy donors. In the case of this clone: Its antigen remains unidentified.

Amplification used 60 Vbeta primers and 13 Jbeta primers. Profiling relied on immunoSEQ multiplex PCR, and the TCRdb table lists in-frame clones only, not all of them. The table includes roughly 140,000 clones, around 79% detected once. Study-wide results and limits: Confirmation in vitro established that three CMV-associated chains were specific for CMV antigens. Available immune exposure information covered CMV serostatus only.

V lost 6 bases, J lost 6 bases, and 7 bases stayed unmatched. The CDR3 is 13 residues long. Germline CDR1 and CDR2: LNHDA and SQIVND (reference sequence). The donors were healthy bone marrow donors. Sequenced input: PBMCs. The V call is TRBV19, the J call TRBJ1-2; 7 bases agree with TRBD1. The receptor was derived from a woman aged 25 to 45 in good health and CMV-seronegative. CDR3 region: CASRFGQEHGYTF. The CDR3 DNA follows: TGTGCCAGTAGATTTGGACAGGAACATGGCTACACCTTC.